This T cell receptor beta chain stems from a study of blood T cell repertoires in COVID-19. Study information: There were acute and convalescent COVID-19 samples, and they came from the United States, Italy and Spain. In each case, the material was cDNA or gDNA derived from T cells, B-cell-depleted T cells, or PBMCs.

Method: immunoSEQ multiplex PCR; TCRdb's copy keeps in-frame clones and lacks some. The sample includes about 58,000 clones, approximately 81% seen only once; the top ten take around 4.5%. CDR1 and CDR2 (germline): GTSNPN, SVGIG (reference sequence). The CDR3 totals 16 residues. V was cut by 2 bases and J by 4 bases, with 20 bases left in between. The chain carries TRBV30 and TRBJ1-2, with a possible D match to TRBD1 (6 bases). The sequenced sample consisted of peripheral blood. The origin of this receptor is a man aged 35-49 years with active COVID-19. CDR3 DNA: TGTGCCTGGAGTCCCGAGGGGGTGGGCTTTACCTATGGCTACACCTTC. Its protein is CAWSPEGVGFTYGYTF.